This is a list of T cell receptor beta chains from one sample in a study of Ad26.COV2.S vaccination and SARS-CoV-2 variants. Generated by immunoSEQ multiplex PCR, the TCRdb table keeps only in-frame clones and is missing some. The sample shows around 450,000 clones, roughly nine tenths of them seen only once. Material: peripheral blood, obtained in a trial of Ad26.COV2.S vaccine versus placebo. Source of these receptors: a person between 18 and 60 years old who received the Ad26.COV2.S COVID-19 vaccine or a placebo. Each CDR3 is given with its conserved first and last residue. D genes are given only for firm matches. Only some rows state a clone size, as once, few, many or a class for expanded clones.

.	TRBV7-2	TRBJ2-2	.	TGTGCCAGCAGCAGAGGGGGGCCGACCGGGGAGCTGTTTTTT	CASSRGGPTGELFF
.	TRBV5-1	TRBJ1-5	.	TGCGCCAGCAGCAAAGGCCCTGCGAGCAATCAGCCCCAGCATTTT	CASSKGPASNQPQHF
.	TRBV4-2	TRBJ2-1	.	TGTGCCAGCAGCCAGAGACAGCCCGGAGGGGACAATGAGCAGTTCTTC	CASSQRQPGGDNEQFF
.	TRBV27	TRBJ1-5	.	TGTGCCAGCAGCGAAAGGAAGGGAGGCAGCAATCAGCCCCAGCATTTT	CASSERKGGSNQPQHF
.	TRBV19	TRBJ1-6	.	TGTGCCAGTAGTATCCCCGCCGGTGGAGTTCAGACCCTCCACTTT	CASSIPAGGVQTLHF
TRBD2	TRBV7-9	TRBJ2-1	.	TGTGCCAGCAGCGAGGGACTAGCTGATGAGCAGTTCTTC	CASSEGLADEQFF
TRBD2	TRBV5-6	TRBJ2-1	.	TGTGCCAGCACCTCCGAGCGGGGGGGCTACAATGAGCAGTTCTTC	CASTSERGGYNEQFF
TRBD1	TRBV18	TRBJ1-5	.	TGTGCCAGCTCACCCGGACAGGGGGGTCAGCCCCAGCATTTT	CASSPGQGGQPQHF
.	TRBV2	TRBJ1-5	few	TGTGCCAGCCGCGAGGGGCTTAGCAATCAGCCCCAGCATTTT	CASREGLSNQPQHF
.	TRBV24-1	TRBJ1-3	.	TGTGCCACCCAGGGGAGCTCTGGAAACACCATATATTTT	CATQGSSGNTIYF
TRBD1	TRBV15	TRBJ2-4	.	TGTGCCACCAGCAGCGGACAGGGGGCCAAAAACATTCAGTACTTC	CATSSGQGAKNIQYF
TRBD1	TRBV7-2	TRBJ1-4	.	TGTGCCAGCAGCACCGGACAGGGGTATAATGAAAAACTGTTTTTT	CASSTGQGYNEKLFF
.	TRBV6-5	TRBJ2-5	.	TGTGCCAGCAGTCCCCTGGGAGCCCGAGAGGGGACCCAGTACTTC	CASSPLGAREGTQYF
TRBD1	TRBV28	TRBJ1-4	.	TGTGCCAGTGGAGGACAGGGGAGATTCGGGGAAAAACTGTTTTTT	CASGGQGRFGEKLFF
TRBD1	TRBV7-8	TRBJ1-2	once	TGTGCCAGCAGCGATAGACAGGGAAGTTATGGCTACACCTTC	CASSDRQGSYGYTF
.	TRBV6-1	TRBJ1-1	once	TGTGCCAGCAGTGAGGTGGTGAACACTGAAGCTTTCTTT	CASSEVVNTEAFF
.	TRBV15	TRBJ2-1	few	TGTGCCACCAGCGAACTCTCCATGAGAAGGGAGCAGTTCTTC	CATSELSMRREQFF
TRBD1	TRBV7-9	TRBJ2-1	.	TGTGCCAGCAGCTTTCCGGGACAGGGACACAATGAGCAGTTCTTC	CASSFPGQGHNEQFF
.	TRBV5-8	TRBJ2-4	.	TGTGCCAGCAGCTTGGTCGGCATTCAGTACTTC	CASSLVGIQYF
TRBD2	TRBV29-1	TRBJ2-2	.	TGCAGCGTTGATCAGACTAGCGGGAGCGGGGAGCTGTTTTTT	CSVDQTSGSGELFF
.	TRBV4-3	TRBJ2-1	.	TGCGCCAGCAGCCAAGCCGGGACCTATCGCTCCTACAATGAGCAGTTCTTC	CASSQAGTYRSYNEQFF
TRBD1	TRBV4-1	TRBJ1-1	many	TGCGCCAGCAGCCAAGTCCGGGACAGGGTGTTCACTGAAGCTTTCTTT	CASSQVRDRVFTEAFF
TRBD1	TRBV19	TRBJ2-1	.	TGTGCCAGTAGTATAACAGGGGGGTCCTACAATGAGCAGTTCTTC	CASSITGGSYNEQFF
TRBD1	TRBV15	TRBJ1-3	once	TGTGCCACCAGCTGGACAGGGAGTCGGGGAACCATATATTTT	CATSWTGSRGTIYF
.	TRBV5-1	TRBJ2-5	.	TGCGCCAGCAGCTTCGGATTCAAAGAGACCCAGTACTTC	CASSFGFKETQYF
TRBD2	TRBV27	TRBJ2-5	.	TGTGCCAGCAGTTCCCGCGGACGTATGAATCGGGAGGAATATGAGGTGACCCAGTACTTC	CASSSRGRMNREEYEVTQYF
.	TRBV9	TRBJ1-3	.	TGTGCCAGCAGCGTAGGAGTCAGGGGCTCTGGAAACACCATATATTTT	CASSVGVRGSGNTIYF
TRBD2	TRBV5-1	TRBJ2-3	.	TGCGCCAGCGCGTCGCGGGGGGATCGGGATACGCAGTATTTT	CASASRGDRDTQYF
.	TRBV5-1	TRBJ2-5	.	TGCGCCAGCAGCTTCCCCCAGGGTCGGATGGGCCAAGAGACCCAGTACTTC	CASSFPQGRMGQETQYF
TRBD1	TRBV7-2	TRBJ1-4	.	TGTGCCAGCAGCACCCAGGGGGCCGGAACTAATGAAAAACTGTTTTTT	CASSTQGAGTNEKLFF
TRBD1	TRBV28	TRBJ2-6	.	TGTGCCAGCAGTTCCCTGGACAGGGAAAGCTCTGGGGCCAACGTCCTGACTTTC	CASSSLDRESSGANVLTF
.	TRBV28	TRBJ2-1	.	TGTGCCAGCACTCCACGAGGCAGGGCGCCCTACAATGAGCAGTTCTTC	CASTPRGRAPYNEQFF
.	TRBV7-8	TRBJ1-4	.	TGTGCCAGCAGCCGACTGGAGGAAAAACTGTTTTTT	CASSRLEEKLFF
TRBD1	TRBV13	TRBJ1-6	.	TGTGCCAGCAGCACACGGACAGGGGGTCATTCACCCCTCCACTTT	CASSTRTGGHSPLHF
.	TRBV3-1/TRBV3-2	TRBJ2-3	.	TGTGCCAGCAGCCAAGGGGACGCGGGGTCGTCGCAGTATTTT	CASSQGDAGSSQYF
TRBD1	TRBV10-3	TRBJ1-3	.	TGTGCCATCAGGGGGACAGGGGAAAACACCATATATTTT	CAIRGTGENTIYF
.	TRBV7-9	TRBJ1-3	once	TGTGCCAGCGGCCAGGGCTCTGGAAACACCATATATTTT	CASGQGSGNTIYF
.	TRBV7-2	TRBJ1-1	.	TGTGCCAGCAGCTCTCGATTTATAGGTTTGAACACTGAAGCTTTCTTT	CASSSRFIGLNTEAFF
.	TRBV2	TRBJ2-5	.	TGTGCCAGCAGTCGGAGGAGAGGAGAGACCCAGTACTTC	CASSRRRGETQYF
TRBD2	TRBV2	TRBJ2-1	.	TGTGCCAGCAGTACCCCGGGTGTAGCGGGGGCATCAGGATCCTACAATGAGCAGTTCTTC	CASSTPGVAGASGSYNEQFF
TRBD2	TRBV7-2	TRBJ2-6	.	TGTGCCAGCAGCCCTCCGGGGGGAGGGGCCAACGTCCTGACTTTC	CASSPPGGGANVLTF
.	TRBV3-1/TRBV3-2	TRBJ2-7	.	TGTGCCAGCAGCCCTCAGTCGGGGCTCGCCCCGTACGAGCAGTACTTC	CASSPQSGLAPYEQYF
.	TRBV13	TRBJ2-3	.	TGTGCCAGCAGCCCCCGGACTCCAGATACGCAGTATTTT	CASSPRTPDTQYF